The clone carrying this T cell receptor beta chain has at least ten counts. The sample is drawn from a study of low-dose radiotherapy and immunotherapy resistance in tumors. Study-level background: Treatment of Cohort 2 consisted of 1 Gy per fraction every two weeks, amounting to 13 Gy over 26 weeks. Every two weeks patients got nivolumab 240 mg flat dose, plus ipilimumab 1 mg/kg every six weeks, intravenously.

CDR1 is SQVTM, CDR2 ANQGSEA, per germline. CDR3 length: 16 residues. V was trimmed by 4 bases and J by 5 bases, leaving 23 bases between them. Amplification of TCRs used a constant-region primer and V-primer adapter for roughly 21 PCR cycles. TCRdb called the reads again in MiXCR, with one record for every CDR3 protein. The sample lists some 45,000 distinct CDR3 sequences, about 12% occurring once. Time point given: before trial treatment. The therapy administered to donors comprised nivolumab, ipilimumab, aspirin, low-dose cyclophosphamide and low-dose radiotherapy. The sequences come from PBMCs, collected before treatment. The TCR comes from a female donor with ovarian cancer. The chain recombines TRBV29-1 with TRBJ1-2; no definite D call. The CDR3 DNA reads as TGCAGCGTTGCATCAGGATTAAAAGTCTCGGGATATGGCTACACCTTC. Translated: CSVASGLKVSGYGYTF.